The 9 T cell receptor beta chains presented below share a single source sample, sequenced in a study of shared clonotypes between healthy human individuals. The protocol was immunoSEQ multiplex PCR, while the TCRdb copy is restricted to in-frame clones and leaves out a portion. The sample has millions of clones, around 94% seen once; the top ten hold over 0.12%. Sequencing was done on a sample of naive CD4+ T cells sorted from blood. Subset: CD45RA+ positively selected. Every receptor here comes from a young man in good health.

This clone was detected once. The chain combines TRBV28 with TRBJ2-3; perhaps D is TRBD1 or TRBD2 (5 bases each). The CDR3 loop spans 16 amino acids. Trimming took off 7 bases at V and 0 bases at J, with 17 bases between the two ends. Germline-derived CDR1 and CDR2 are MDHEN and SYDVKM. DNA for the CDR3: TGTGCCAGCAATCCCCGGGGCCAGGCGAGCACAGATACGCAGTATTTT. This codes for CASNPRGQASTDTQYF.

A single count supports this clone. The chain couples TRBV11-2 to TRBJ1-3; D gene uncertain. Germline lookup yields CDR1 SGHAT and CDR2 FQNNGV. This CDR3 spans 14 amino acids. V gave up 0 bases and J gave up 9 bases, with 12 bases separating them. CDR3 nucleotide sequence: TGTGCCAGCAGCTTAGATCGGGCCGCAACCACCATATATTTT. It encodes CASSLDRAATTIYF.

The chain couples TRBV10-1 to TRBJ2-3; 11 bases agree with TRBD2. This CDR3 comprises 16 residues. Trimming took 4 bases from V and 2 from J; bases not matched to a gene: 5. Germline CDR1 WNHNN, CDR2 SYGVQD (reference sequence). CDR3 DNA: TGCGCCAGCAGTGCGGGGACTAGCGGCTTCACAGATACGCAGTATTTT. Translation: CASSAGTSGFTDTQYF.

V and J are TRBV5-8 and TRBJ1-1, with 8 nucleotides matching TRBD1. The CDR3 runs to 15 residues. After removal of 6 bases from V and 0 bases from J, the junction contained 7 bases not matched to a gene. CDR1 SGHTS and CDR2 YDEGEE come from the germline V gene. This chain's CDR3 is CASTIQGGMNTEAFF. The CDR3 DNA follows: TGTGCCAGCACTATACAGGGGGGTATGAACACTGAAGCTTTCTTT.

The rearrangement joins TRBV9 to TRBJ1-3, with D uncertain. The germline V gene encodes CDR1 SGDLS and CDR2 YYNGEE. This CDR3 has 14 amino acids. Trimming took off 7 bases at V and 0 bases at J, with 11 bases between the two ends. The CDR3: CASAVGISGNTIYF. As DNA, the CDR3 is TGTGCCAGCGCAGTAGGGATCTCTGGAAACACCATATATTTT.

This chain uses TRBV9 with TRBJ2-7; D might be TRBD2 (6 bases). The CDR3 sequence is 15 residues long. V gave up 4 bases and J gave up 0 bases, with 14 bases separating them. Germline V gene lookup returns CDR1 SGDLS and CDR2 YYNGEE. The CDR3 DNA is TGTGCCAGCAGCTTTAGCGGAGATAGCTCCTACGAGCAGTACTTC. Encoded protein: CASSFSGDSSYEQYF. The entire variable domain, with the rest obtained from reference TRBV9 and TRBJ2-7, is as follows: DSGVTQTPKHLITATGQRVTLRCSPRSGDLSVYWYQQSLDQGLQFLIQYYNGEERAKGNILERFSAQQFPDLHSELNLSSLELGDSALYFCASSFSGDSSYEQYFGPGTRLTVT.

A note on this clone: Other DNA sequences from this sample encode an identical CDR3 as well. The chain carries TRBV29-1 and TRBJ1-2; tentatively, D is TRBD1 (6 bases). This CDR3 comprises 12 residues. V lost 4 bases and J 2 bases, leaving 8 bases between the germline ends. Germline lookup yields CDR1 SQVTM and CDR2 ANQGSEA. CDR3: CSVAGQNYGYTF. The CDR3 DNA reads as TGCAGCGTTGCCGGACAGAACTATGGCTACACCTTC.

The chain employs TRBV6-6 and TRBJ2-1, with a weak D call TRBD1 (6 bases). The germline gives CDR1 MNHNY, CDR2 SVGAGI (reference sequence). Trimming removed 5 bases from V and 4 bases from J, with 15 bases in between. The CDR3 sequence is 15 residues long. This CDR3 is CASSTIGDKYNEQFF. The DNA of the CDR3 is TGTGCCAGCAGTACTATTGGGGACAAATACAATGAGCAGTTCTTC.

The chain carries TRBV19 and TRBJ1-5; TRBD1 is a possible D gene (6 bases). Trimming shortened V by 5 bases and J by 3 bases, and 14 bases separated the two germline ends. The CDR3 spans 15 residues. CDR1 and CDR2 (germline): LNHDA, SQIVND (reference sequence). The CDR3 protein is CASSYGQQINQPQHF. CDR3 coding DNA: TGTGCCAGTAGTTACGGACAGCAAATCAATCAGCCCCAGCATTTT.